The next 21 T cell receptor beta chains were all read from a single sample in a study of cytomegalovirus exposure and HLA in healthy donors (dated by TCRdb to about 2017). The library was generated by the immunoSEQ multiplex PCR assay. Held by TCRdb, this immuneACCESS table contains in-frame sequences only and omits some clones. Under half of the omission traces to an unresolved V gene where checked; the cause of the rest is unknown. Recorded for this sample are about 350,000 clones; 87% of them occurred a single time. Together, the top ten hold roughly 1.2% of the sample. Specimen: PBMCs. All receptors come from a woman aged 25 to 45 in good health and CMV-seropositive.

The CDR3 nucleotides are TGTGCCAGCTCTGCAGACCTCCAAGAGACCCAGTACTTC. As protein: CASSADLQETQYF. J is TRBJ2-5 and V is TRBV18; no firm D call. The CDR3 length is 13 residues. Looked up from germline, CDR1 is KGHSH and CDR2 is LQKENI. Between the trimmed V and J ends, which lost 6 bases and 1 base, there was a span of 9 bases.

This clone was picked up one time. The V gene is TRBV15, the J gene TRBJ2-7, with 11 bases lining up with TRBD1. V lost 0 bases, J lost 3 bases, and 1 base stayed unmatched. Germline assignment: CDR1 LNHNV and CDR2 YYDKDF (reference sequence). The CDR3 contains 15 residues. The CDR3 DNA reads TGTGCCACCAGCAGAGAAGGGACAGGGGGCTACGAGCAGTACTTC. This encodes CATSREGTGGYEQYF.

This chain joins TRBV19 and TRBJ1-5; D ambiguous. The V gene's germline CDR1 is LNHDA and CDR2 SQIVND (reference sequence). V was clipped by 3 bases and J by 3 bases, with 9 bases between them. The CDR3 contains 14 residues. CDR3 sequence: CASSIEGPNQPQHF. The CDR3 nucleotides are TGTGCCAGTAGTATTGAAGGGCCCAATCAGCCCCAGCATTTT.

The CDR3 region is CASSLEHSNQPQHF. The DNA for the CDR3 is TGTGCCAGCAGCTTGGAACATTCCAATCAGCCCCAGCATTTT. The genes are TRBV5-8 and TRBJ1-5; D not resolved. Germline CDR1 and CDR2: SGHTS and YDEGEE. The CDR3 is made up of 14 amino acids. The germline V and J ends were trimmed by 0 bases and 3 bases, with 7 bases remaining between them.

The chain combines TRBV18 with TRBJ2-5; TRBD1 matches at 8 bases. The germline gives CDR1 KGHSH, CDR2 LQKENI. V shed 4 bases and J 5 bases; nucleotides not matched to a gene: 6. The CDR3 is 14 amino acids. CDR3 sequence: CASSRDRGRETQYF. The CDR3, as DNA: TGTGCCAGCTCACGCGACAGGGGTCGGGAGACCCAGTACTTC.

CDR3 sequence: CASSVEAGGDYGYTF. Here the CDR3 DNA reads TGTGCCAGCAGCGTAGAGGCAGGGGGCGACTATGGCTACACCTTC. The chain recombines TRBV9 with TRBJ1-2; 8 bases agree with TRBD1. Germline V gene lookup returns CDR1 SGDLS and CDR2 YYNGEE. With V trimmed by 0 bases and J by 3 bases, 4 bases remained unmatched. The CDR3 contains 15 residues. Supplemented by reference TRBV9 and TRBJ1-2, the full variable domain reads DSGVTQTPKHLITATGQRVTLRCSPRSGDLSVYWYQQSLDQGLQFLIQYYNGEERAKGNILERFSAQQFPDLHSELNLSSLELGDSALYFCASSVEAGGDYGYTFGSGTRLTVV.

The CDR3 protein is CASSVGGLENTGELFF. Written as DNA, the CDR3 is TGTGCCAGCAGCGTAGGTGGCCTAGAGAACACCGGGGAGCTGTTTTTT. The genes are TRBV9 and TRBJ2-2; D gene uncertain. The CDR3 totals 16 residues. V lost 0 bases, J lost 1 base, and 10 bases lay in between. Germline V gives CDR1 SGDLS, CDR2 YYNGEE.

As to this clone: Different DNA sequences within this sample yield the same CDR3. J is TRBJ1-5 and V is TRBV30, with no clear D. CDR3 length: 13 amino acids. Trimming pared 1 base from V and 0 bases from J, leaving 4 bases between. Germline CDR1 and CDR2: GTSNPN and SVGIG (reference sequence). The CDR3 loop reads CAWSGSSNQPQHF. CDR3 nucleotides: TGTGCCTGGAGTGGAAGTAGCAATCAGCCCCAGCATTTT.

The chain is built from TRBV7-2 and TRBJ1-6; possibly TRBD1 for D (5 bases). V shed 1 base and J shed 10 bases, with 14 bases lying between them. Germline V gives CDR1 SGHTA, CDR2 FQGNSA. This CDR3 region has 15 residues. The CDR3 nucleotides read TGTGCCAGCAGCTTAGTGGGCAGGGCCGGGTCACCCCTCCACTTT. Protein product: CASSLVGRAGSPLHF.

V and J are TRBV7-3 and TRBJ2-7, with 9 nucleotides matching TRBD1. The CDR3 loop spans 16 amino acids. Trimming cost V 0 bases and J 4 bases; bases outside gene matches: 7. Germline loops: CDR1 SGHTA, CDR2 FQGTGA. The CDR3: CASSLTTGGKPYEQYF. The CDR3 nucleotides read TGTGCCAGCAGCTTAACCACAGGGGGCAAACCTTACGAGCAGTACTTC.

The chain joins TRBV6-5 to TRBJ2-2; D not resolved. V lost 2 bases and J lost 2, with 9 bases in between. The CDR3 spans 15 residues. Germline loops: CDR1 MNHEY, CDR2 SVGAGI. Written as DNA, the CDR3 is TGTGCCAGCAGTTACACCTTCCGAAACACCGGGGAGCTGTTTTTT. This translates into CASSYTFRNTGELFF.

This chain uses TRBV5-1 with TRBJ1-1; D perhaps matches TRBD1 (6 bases). The CDR3 extends over 13 amino acids. Germline assignment: CDR1 SGHRS and CDR2 YFSETQ. Trimming removed 2 bases from V and 6 bases from J, with 11 bases in between. The CDR3 DNA reads TGCGCCAGCAGCTTCGGGGACAAATCTGAAGCTTTCTTT. This sequence encodes CASSFGDKSEAFF.

The rearrangement links TRBV5-1 to TRBJ2-2; no firm D call. The CDR3 has 16 amino acids. Germline loops: CDR1 SGHRS, CDR2 YFSETQ. Trimming shortened V by 0 bases and J by 3 bases, and 12 bases separated the two germline ends. CDR3 sequence: CASSLAVGGYTGELFF. The CDR3, as DNA: TGCGCCAGCAGCTTGGCCGTCGGCGGCTACACCGGGGAGCTGTTTTTT.

This chain links TRBV15 with TRBJ2-7; TRBD1 aligns across 10 bases. The CDR3 length is 15 residues. CDR1 and CDR2 from the germline V gene are LNHNV and YYDKDF (reference sequence). V lost 7 bases, J lost 8 bases, and 14 bases stayed unmatched. This CDR3 is CATNRPGQGSAKQYF. The CDR3 DNA sequence: TGTGCCACCAACCGTCCGGGACAGGGGAGTGCGAAGCAGTACTTC.

The chain has TRBV30 and TRBJ1-1; the match to TRBD1 covers 7 bases. CDR1 GTSNPN and CDR2 SVGIG come from the germline V gene (reference sequence). The CDR3 runs 12 residues. With 7 bases clipped from V and 4 bases from J, the junction kept 6 bases outside the gene matches. CDR3 DNA sequence: TGTGCCTTGAGAGACAGGGCCACTGAAGCTTTCTTT. Protein: CALRDRATEAFF.

The V call is TRBV28, the J call TRBJ1-2, with 11 positions matching TRBD1. V lost 5 bases and J lost 8; bases outside the gene matches: 7. In germline, CDR1 is MDHEN, CDR2 SYDVKM. The CDR3 sequence is 14 residues long. The CDR3 is CASSEGQGGRGYTF. The CDR3 nucleotides read TGTGCCAGCAGTGAGGGACAGGGGGGTCGCGGCTACACCTTC.

The rearrangement joins TRBV7-9 to TRBJ2-7, with 8 bases matching TRBD1. V shed 5 bases, J shed 6 bases, and the junction held 3 bases outside the gene matches. CDR1 is SEHNR and CDR2 is FQNEAQ in the germline V gene (reference sequence). The CDR3 sequence is 12 residues long. The CDR3 region is CASSQTGGEQYF. CDR3 in DNA: TGTGCCAGCAGCCAAACAGGGGGCGAGCAGTACTTC.

The chain recombines TRBV20-1 with TRBJ2-2; maybe TRBD1 (5 bases). Germline V gene sequence: CDR1 DFQATT, CDR2 SNEGSKA (reference sequence). The CDR3 contains 11 residues. Deletions cut 7 bases from V and 7 bases from J, with 10 bases between. The CDR3 nucleotides are TGCAGTGTCAGGGTGGTCGGGGAGCTGTTTTTT. Its translation: CSVRVVGELFF.

The chain joins TRBV4-2 to TRBJ2-5; no clear D. CDR3 length: 13 amino acids. Looked up from germline, CDR1 is LGHNA and CDR2 is YNFKEQ. Trimming took 1 base from V and 3 from J, leaving 6 bases between them. The CDR3 DNA reads as TGTGCCAGCAGCCAAGGGTGGAAAGAGACCCAGTACTTC. As protein: CASSQGWKETQYF.

This clone occurred once. This sequence joins TRBV13 and TRBJ2-7; 9 bases align to TRBD2. The CDR3 totals 15 residues. The V segment lost 3 bases and the J segment 3 bases; nucleotides outside the gene matches: 6. The germline V gene has CDR1 PRHDT and CDR2 FYEKMQ (reference sequence). In DNA form, the CDR3 reads TGTGCCAGCAGCTTTAGCGGGAGAGGGTACTACGAGCAGTACTTC. This gives the protein CASSFSGRGYYEQYF.

This clone appeared once. The chain combines TRBV30 with TRBJ2-5; TRBD1 agrees at 7 bases. V dropped 1 base and J dropped 4; count of bases not matched to a gene: 9. There are 15 residues in the CDR3. The germline gives CDR1 GTSNPN, CDR2 SVGIG (reference sequence). This chain's CDR3 is CAWSDYPTGVETQYF. The CDR3 DNA reads as TGTGCCTGGAGTGACTATCCCACAGGGGTAGAGACCCAGTACTTC.